The sequence of this T cell receptor (beta chain) was determined in a study of shared clonotypes between healthy human individuals. About the study: Samples came from a couple of female and a few male donors aged 18 to 49. Overall study results and limits: Naive CD4 clonotypes overlapped across a handful of donors at about 5.3%.

Note on this clone: Antigen unknown.

The authors ran the assay at deep level. DNA at around 190 ng, 25,000 to 35,000 T cell genomes, went into sorted-subset replicate PCRs. Generated by immunoSEQ multiplex PCR, the TCRdb table keeps only in-frame clones and is missing some. The table includes about 2.3 million clones, just over 90% detected once. Per the germline V gene, CDR1 is MNHNS and CDR2 is SASEGT. Trimming pared 7 bases from V and 6 bases from J, leaving 15 bases between. There are 13 residues in the CDR3. Sequencing was done on a sample of naive CD4+ T cells from PBMCs. Subset of the sample: CD45RA+ positively selected. V gene TRBV6-1 combines with J gene TRBJ1-1; unclear D gene. The sequence was obtained from a man between 18 and 35 years old in good health. Some clones in this sample may be carry-over from other donors' samples. CDR3 sequence (DNA): TGTGCCAGCACCACGATCGGGGTCGCTGAAGCTTTCTTT. Translation: CASTTIGVAEAFF.